The sequence of this T cell receptor (beta chain) was determined in a study of blood T cell repertoires in COVID-19. For the study at large: Samples of COVID-19 (acute and convalescent) were obtained from the United States, Italy and Spain.

The CDR3 has 12 amino acids. Germline assignment: CDR1 GTSNPN and CDR2 SVGIG (reference sequence). Concerning this clone: One end of the junction fails to match germline, which may point to a read error.

Authors' processing steps: Reference gene primers were amplified, and this amplification served to estimate nucleated cell counts. Profiled with immunoSEQ multiplex PCR; TCRdb holds only in-frame clones, not every one. The DNA was the basis for D and trimming; V, J and clone size are from that table. The sample shows about 200,000 clones, 70% to 90% of them seen only once. The chain links TRBV30 to TRBJ1-1; no clear D. This TCR derives from a woman between 50 and 59 years old with COVID-19, enrolled during active disease. The sample was peripheral blood. CDR3 nucleotide sequence: TGTGCCTTATCTAGGATGAAGACTGAAGCTTTCTTT. This codes for CALSRMKTEAFF.